A selection of T cell receptor beta chains follows, all from one sample in a study of breast tumors, draining lymph nodes, adjacent tissues. MiXCR, applied by TCRdb to the multiplex PCR reads, yields one record per CDR3 protein. The data hold some 250,000 distinct CDR3 sequences, with about 34% observed a single time. The material sequenced was axillary lymph node tissue. These receptors were collected from a female donor with breast cancer. Some clones in this sample may be carry-over from other donors' samples. Both conserved end residues are part of each CDR3. Each record gives: V gene, clone size, D gene, J gene, CDR3 protein, CDR3 DNA. The D gene is left open where the match is weak. Clone size appears in some rows only: once, few, many, or a class for an expanded clone.

TRBV11-3	.	TRBD1	TRBJ2-5	CASSFGTARETQYF	TGTGCCAGCAGCTTCGGGACAGCAAGGGAGACCCAGTACTTC
TRBV7-2	.	TRBD2	TRBJ2-6	CASSLVGTSGGGGPNVLTF	TGTGCCAGCAGCTTAGTGGGGACTAGCGGGGGAGGTGGGCCCAACGTCCTGACTTTC
TRBV14	.	TRBD2	TRBJ2-1	CASSYSGTSSYNEQFF	TGTGCCAGCAGCTACTCCGGGACTAGCTCCTACAATGAGCAGTTCTTC
TRBV9	.	.	TRBJ1-2	CASSLEGLHYGYTF	TGTGCCAGCAGCTTGGAAGGGCTTCACTATGGCTACACCTTC
TRBV10-3	many	.	TRBJ2-1	CALQAAGTDNEQFF	TGTGCCCTGCAGGCAGCGGGTACCGACAATGAGCAGTTCTTC
TRBV12-3/TRBV12-4	many	.	TRBJ2-1	CASSLSYNEQFF	TGTGCCAGCAGTTTAAGCTACAATGAGCAGTTCTTC
TRBV18	many	TRBD1	TRBJ1-2	CASSLGTGVIGYTF	TGTGCCAGCTCGCTAGGGACAGGGGTTATCGGCTACACCTTC
TRBV11-2	many	TRBD1	TRBJ2-7	CASSLSPGTGGREQYF	TGTGCCAGCAGCTTGAGCCCCGGGACAGGGGGCCGCGAGCAGTACTTC
TRBV10-3	many	TRBD2	TRBJ2-7	CAISGTSGVSEQYF	TGTGCCATCAGTGGGACTAGCGGGGTCTCAGAGCAGTACTTC
TRBV14	many	.	TRBJ1-2	CASSQDLAPYGYTF	TGTGCCAGCAGCCAAGATTTAGCCCCCTATGGCTACACCTTC
TRBV6-5	many	.	TRBJ1-4	CASSYSGATNEKLFF	TGTGCCAGCAGTTACTCTGGTGCAACTAATGAAAAACTGTTTTTT
TRBV10-2	many	.	TRBJ1-2	CASSSPLGRRNYGYTF	TGCGCCAGCAGTTCGCCATTAGGACGGCGTAACTATGGCTACACCTTC
TRBV28	few	.	TRBJ2-6	CASTDSGANVLTF	TGTGCCAGCACCGACTCTGGGGCCAACGTCCTGACTTTC
TRBV6-6	few	TRBD2	TRBJ2-3	CASSYSRAGPSTDTQYF	TGTGCCAGCAGTTACTCGAGAGCGGGGCCTAGCACAGATACGCAGTATTTT
TRBV4-2	many	TRBD1	TRBJ1-2	CASSQRTGGVYGYTF	TGTGCCAGCAGCCAGAGGACAGGGGGGGTCTATGGCTACACCTTC
TRBV11-2	.	TRBD1	TRBJ2-2	CASSFSRSALGTATGELFF	TGTGCCAGCAGCTTCTCCCGCTCCGCCCTCGGGACAGCCACCGGGGAGCTGTTTTTT
TRBV5-1	many	.	TRBJ1-3	CASSLAGRDSGNTIYF	TGCGCCAGCAGCTTGGCCGGGCGGGACTCTGGAAACACCATATATTTT
TRBV29-1	many	TRBD2	TRBJ2-3	CSVEGVERGGSTDTQYF	TGCAGCGTTGAAGGGGTCGAGCGGGGGGGCAGCACAGATACGCAGTATTTT
TRBV24-1	.	.	TRBJ2-3	CATSGRTLNTDTQYF	TGTGCCACCAGTGGAAGGACACTTAACACAGATACGCAGTATTTT
TRBV20-1	many	.	TRBJ1-2	CVGVANYGYTF	TGCGTGGGGGTGGCGAACTATGGCTACACCTTC
TRBV14	many	.	TRBJ1-3	CASSQDLVNTIYF	TGTGCCAGCAGCCAAGATCTAGTTAACACCATATATTTT
TRBV12-3/TRBV12-4	many	.	TRBJ1-3	CASTPGGRNTIYF	TGTGCCAGCACCCCTGGAGGGAGAAACACCATATATTTT
TRBV5-1	many	TRBD1	TRBJ1-4	CASSAGTGSEKLFF	TGCGCCAGCAGCGCAGGGACAGGGAGTGAAAAACTGTTTTTT
TRBV7-3	many	TRBD2	TRBJ2-7	CASSLLGGSSYEQYF	TGTGCCAGCAGCTTACTTGGCGGGAGCTCCTACGAGCAGTACTTC
TRBV25-1	.	.	TRBJ1-6	CASSDLDSASSPIRYNSPLHF	TGTGCCAGCAGTGATTTGGACAGTGCCAGCTCACCAATCCGGTATAATTCACCCCTCCACTTT
TRBV6-5	many	TRBD1	TRBJ2-2	CASRRTGGGSGELFF	TGTGCCAGCAGGCGGACAGGGGGCGGATCCGGGGAGCTGTTTTTT
TRBV6-6	few	.	TRBJ2-2	CASSLRETGELFF	TGTGCCAGCAGTCTCCGGGAGACCGGGGAGCTGTTTTTT
TRBV7-9	many	.	TRBJ2-7	CASSRGSDVQYF	TGTGCCAGCAGCCGCGGTAGCGACGTGCAGTACTTC
TRBV12-3/TRBV12-4	many	.	TRBJ1-2	CASSLQWGNYGYTF	TGTGCCAGCAGTTTACAATGGGGGAACTATGGCTACACCTTC
TRBV12-3/TRBV12-4	many	.	TRBJ2-5	CASSRSAQTQYF	TGTGCCAGCAGCCGCTCGGCGCAGACCCAGTACTTC
TRBV3-1	few	TRBD2	TRBJ2-5	CASSRRTSGTGETQYF	TGTGCCAGCAGCCGGAGGACTAGCGGGACGGGTGAGACCCAGTACTTC
TRBV6-4	.	TRBD1	TRBJ1-1	CASRWTGNVLNTEAFF	TGTGCCAGCAGGTGGACAGGGAATGTTTTGAACACTGAAGCTTTCTTT
TRBV27	many	.	TRBJ1-6	CASRPAGVGSPLHF	TGTGCCAGCAGACCCGCCGGGGTAGGATCACCCCTCCACTTT
TRBV7-2	many	TRBD2	TRBJ2-1	CASSHSGSYNEQFF	TGTGCCAGCAGCCATAGCGGGAGCTACAATGAGCAGTTCTTC
TRBV24-1	.	.	TRBJ1-3	CVTSDALSGNTIHF	TGTGTCACCAGTGATGCCCTTTCTGGAAACACCATACATTTT
TRBV7-9	.	.	TRBJ1-2	CASRIGAVLGYTF	TGTGCCAGCAGAATAGGGGCAGTGCTCGGCTACACCTTC
TRBV27	few	.	TRBJ2-5	CASSLRGRRETQYF	TGTGCCAGCAGTCTCAGGGGTCGGAGAGAGACCCAGTACTTC
TRBV20-1	many	.	TRBJ1-2	CSAGDRNGYTF	TGCAGTGCTGGGGACCGCAATGGCTACACCTTC
TRBV9	many	TRBD2	TRBJ2-2	CASSVAGGLSGELFF	TGTGCCAGCAGCGTAGCGGGAGGCCTCTCCGGGGAGCTGTTTTTT
TRBV7-3	many	TRBD2	TRBJ2-1	CASSLTGLAGHEQFF	TGTGCCAGCAGCTTGACGGGACTAGCGGGTCATGAGCAGTTCTTC
TRBV6-6	many	.	TRBJ2-1	CASSVDRGSSSYNEQFF	TGTGCCAGCAGCGTCGATCGGGGTTCAAGCTCCTACAATGAGCAGTTCTTC
TRBV5-1	many	TRBD1	TRBJ2-2	CASSLALWTGAIPEELFF	TGCGCCAGCAGCTTGGCTCTCTGGACAGGGGCCATTCCCGAGGAGCTGTTTTTT
TRBV20-1	many	.	TRBJ2-2	CSARAASSAAGELFF	TGCAGTGCTAGAGCAGCATCTAGCGCCGCCGGGGAGCTGTTTTTT